A single sample is the source of the 28 T cell receptor beta chains below, sequenced in a study of T cell responses to AZD1222 COVID-19 vaccine. Data came from immunoSEQ multiplex PCR; TCRdb stores just in-frame clones and leaves some out. The data hold 65,000 to 80,000 clones, with roughly four fifths observed a single time. The sequencing used peripheral blood, collected 28 days after the second AZD1222 dose. These receptor sequences come from an adult who received the AZD1222 COVID-19 vaccine.

V gene TRBV7-3 combines with J gene TRBJ1-3; 7 bases agree with TRBD1. V shed 3 bases and J 2 bases; nucleotides not matched to a gene: 4. The CDR3 totals 15 residues. Per germline, CDR1 SGHTA and CDR2 FQGTGA. CDR3 residues: CASSLNRGAGNTIYF. The CDR3 nucleotides are TGTGCCAGCAGCTTGAACAGGGGTGCTGGAAACACCATATATTTT.

V and J are TRBV12-3 or TRBV12-4 and TRBJ1-1; D call uncertain. V was trimmed by 3 bases and J by 1 base, leaving 6 bases between them. The CDR3 covers 13 residues. In DNA form, the CDR3 reads TGTGCCAGCAGTTTCCACGAGAACACTGAAGCTTTCTTT. Translated: CASSFHENTEAFF.

The J gene is TRBJ2-1, the V gene TRBV28; no reliable D call. The CDR3 covers 14 residues. V dropped 5 bases and J dropped 4 bases, with 12 bases sitting between them. In germline, CDR1 is MDHEN, CDR2 SYDVKM. CDR3 sequence reads: CASSPRLEYNEQFF. The CDR3 coding sequence is TGTGCCAGCAGTCCCCGTCTTGAATACAATGAGCAGTTCTTC.

This clone is medium-sized by share. The chain joins TRBV29-1 to TRBJ2-3, with 10 bases identical to TRBD2. V lost 7 bases to trimming and J lost 5 bases; unmatched junction nucleotides: 6. The CDR3 runs 13 residues. The germline V gene has CDR1 SQVTM and CDR2 ANQGSEA. The CDR3 DNA is TGCAGCGCAAGAGCGGGAGGGGTAGATACGCAGTATTTT. It yields the protein CSARAGGVDTQYF.

The rearrangement joins TRBV28 to TRBJ2-7; 7 bases agree with TRBD1. V shed 6 bases, J shed 2 bases, and the junction held 13 bases outside the gene matches. Germline CDR1 reads MDHEN; CDR2 reads SYDVKM. The CDR3 runs 16 residues. The CDR3 sequence is CASSGATGDITYEQYF. The CDR3 bases are TGTGCCAGCAGCGGGGCCACAGGGGACATTACCTACGAGCAGTACTTC.

This clone was counted a single time. The CDR3 coding sequence is TGTGCCAGCAGCCAAGAAAAACGGGCAGATGAAAAACTGTTTTTT. Encoded protein: CASSQEKRADEKLFF. V usage is TRBV4-2 and J usage is TRBJ1-4; D gene ambiguous. Germline CDR1 and CDR2: LGHNA and YNFKEQ. The CDR3 has 15 residues. The ends were cut back, 0 bases at V and 6 bases at J, with 11 bases in the middle.

V gene TRBV29-1 combines with J gene TRBJ1-4; possibly TRBD1 for D (5 bases). CDR3 length: 18 residues. Germline-derived CDR1 and CDR2 are SQVTM and ANQGSEA. The V end lost 6 bases, the J end lost 0 bases, and 23 bases lay between the germline ends. The CDR3 DNA sequence: TGCAGCGTCTGGGACCTCCGAGGACTCTCTGCAACTAATGAAAAACTGTTTTTT. Encoded protein: CSVWDLRGLSATNEKLFF.

The chain couples TRBV28 to TRBJ1-3; D gene ambiguous. Looked up from germline, CDR1 is MDHEN and CDR2 is SYDVKM. The CDR3 runs to 15 residues. V lost 6 bases and J lost 0, with 12 bases in between. This CDR3 is CASRYSGPSGNTIYF. The CDR3 DNA sequence: TGTGCCAGCAGATACTCTGGGCCCTCTGGAAACACCATATATTTT.

Worth noting for this clone: Relative to the germline gene, one junction end is altered; a read error may explain this. The V call is TRBV7-7, the J call TRBJ2-2; D is possibly TRBD1 (6 bases). CDR1 is SSHAT, CDR2 FNYEAQ, per germline (reference sequence). The CDR3 consists of 14 residues. CDR3 coding DNA: TGTGCTAGCAGGGTACAGGGTGCGGCCGGGGAGCTGTTTTTT. Translation: CASRVQGAAGELFF.

The V gene is TRBV27, the J gene TRBJ1-5; no firm D call. V lost 6 bases and J 2 bases, leaving 14 bases between the germline ends. This CDR3 is built from 15 residues. Germline V gene sequence: CDR1 MNHEY, CDR2 SMNVEV (reference sequence). CDR3 region: CASRGSRVGNQPQHF. In nucleotides, the CDR3 is TGTGCCAGCAGGGGCTCGAGGGTCGGCAATCAGCCCCAGCATTTT.

This clone has a single count. The J gene is TRBJ2-1, the V gene TRBV25-1; 9 bases line up with TRBD1. CDR1 is MGHDK, CDR2 SYGVNS, per germline. CDR3 length equals 16 residues. V trimming: 6 bases; J trimming: 2 bases; junction bases outside the gene matches: 8. CDR3 nucleotides: TGTGCCAGCAGCAAAGTCGGGACAGGGACCTACAATGAGCAGTTCTTC. This gives the protein CASSKVGTGTYNEQFF.

The chain links TRBV19 to TRBJ2-6; D perhaps matches TRBD2 (8 bases). Trimming pared 7 bases from V and 0 bases from J, leaving 16 bases between. This CDR3 region has 17 residues. From germline, CDR1 is LNHDA and CDR2 SQIVND (reference sequence). The CDR3 here is CASTLTGTSSGANVLTF. CDR3 bases: TGTGCCAGTACACTGACAGGGACTAGCTCTGGGGCCAACGTCCTGACTTTC.

The V gene is TRBV14, the J gene TRBJ2-7; TRBD2 agrees at 11 bases. CDR1 and CDR2 (germline): SGHDN, FVKESK. The CDR3 runs to 13 residues. V dropped 4 bases and J dropped 6; count of bases not matched to a gene: 2. CDR3 amino acids: CASSLAGGGEQYF. CDR3 nucleotide sequence: TGTGCCAGCAGCCTAGCGGGAGGGGGCGAGCAGTACTTC.

V and J are TRBV9 and TRBJ2-7; a possible D gene is TRBD2 (6 bases). The CDR3 consists of 15 residues. CDR1 is SGDLS and CDR2 is YYNGEE in the germline V gene. V lost 4 bases, J lost 6 bases, and 20 bases lay in between. This chain's CDR3 is CASSYGGRGLGEQYF. The CDR3 region has the DNA TGTGCCAGCAGCTACGGGGGAAGAGGACTCGGCGAGCAGTACTTC.

Only one count was recorded for this clone. The chain recombines TRBV6-1 with TRBJ1-6; D ambiguous. Germline values: CDR1 MNHNS, CDR2 SASEGT. The CDR3 has 13 residues. V was shortened by 3 bases and J by 9 bases, with 9 bases between the two germline ends. DNA for the CDR3: TGTGCCAGCAGTGAGGAGGGTAGTTCACCCCTCCACTTT. The encoded protein is CASSEEGSSPLHF.

The rearrangement uses TRBV5-1 and TRBJ2-2; 9 nucleotides align to TRBD2. Germline-derived CDR1 and CDR2 are SGHRS and YFSETQ. This CDR3 region has 15 residues. Trimming at V came to 4 bases and at J to 1 base, leaving 2 bases not matched to a gene. CDR3 coding DNA: TGCGCCAGCAGCCCAGCGGGAGGGAACACCGGGGAGCTGTTTTTT. Its translation is CASSPAGGNTGELFF.

This sequence joins TRBV4-1 and TRBJ2-1, with 9 nucleotides matching TRBD1. Germline CDR1 and CDR2: MGHRA and YSYEKL. The CDR3 totals 16 residues. Trimming cost V 3 bases and J 5 bases; bases outside gene matches: 8. The CDR3 DNA is TGCGCCAGCAGCCACCCCTCTAGGACAGGGGACAATGAGCAGTTCTTC. Translation gives CASSHPSRTGDNEQFF.

In its sample, this clone was seen once. The chain combines TRBV28 with TRBJ1-6, with 9 bases aligning to TRBD1. The germline V gene has CDR1 MDHEN and CDR2 SYDVKM. The CDR3 loop spans 15 amino acids. Trimming cost V 8 bases and J 7 bases; bases outside gene matches: 9. The CDR3 DNA reads as TGTGCCAGCCGCCTCACCGGGACAGGGAATTCACCCCTCCACTTT. Amino acid sequence: CASRLTGTGNSPLHF.

This clone came up once. The V and J genes are TRBV24-1 and TRBJ2-1, with D possibly called TRBD1 or TRBD2 (5 bases each). Germline lookup yields CDR1 KGHDR and CDR2 SFDVKD. Trimming took 7 bases from V and 0 from J, leaving 9 bases between them. The CDR3 runs to 14 residues. This CDR3 is CATSGASSYNEQFF. CDR3 nucleotides: TGTGCCACCAGCGGGGCCAGCTCCTACAATGAGCAGTTCTTC.

This clone occurred once. V gene TRBV12-3 or TRBV12-4 combines with J gene TRBJ2-5; D is ambiguous. The CDR3 is 12 amino acids. Trimming shortened V by 1 base and J by 5 bases, and 5 bases separated the two germline ends. The CDR3 reads CASSLGSETQYF. For the CDR3, the DNA is TGTGCCAGCAGTTTAGGTAGCGAGACCCAGTACTTC.

This clone was picked up one time. This chain joins TRBV30 and TRBJ1-1, with 9 bases aligning to TRBD1. Germline-derived CDR1 and CDR2 are GTSNPN and SVGIG (reference sequence). V lost 2 bases to trimming and J lost 5 bases; unmatched junction nucleotides: 6. The length of the CDR3 is 14 residues. This CDR3 reads CAWSTGQGGTEAFF. Written as DNA, the CDR3 is TGTGCCTGGAGTACGGGACAGGGTGGAACTGAAGCTTTCTTT.

This chain links TRBV19 with TRBJ1-4, with D perhaps TRBD1 (5 bases). Trimming took 3 bases from V and 10 from J, leaving 21 bases between them. Germline CDR1 is LNHDA and CDR2 is SQIVND (reference sequence). The CDR3 sequence is 16 residues long. CDR3 residues: CASSMGGNSPGGKLFF. The CDR3 DNA follows: TGTGCCAGTAGTATGGGGGGAAACTCCCCGGGCGGAAAACTGTTTTTT.

The rearrangement links TRBV6-2 or TRBV6-3 to TRBJ2-7; no clear D gene. CDR1 is MNHEY, CDR2 SVGEGT, per germline. V gave up 4 bases and J gave up 2 bases, with 15 bases separating them. This CDR3 region has 15 residues. The CDR3 here is CASSFEVFRPYEQYF. CDR3 nucleotides: TGTGCCAGCAGTTTCGAGGTGTTCAGGCCCTACGAGCAGTACTTC.

V and J are TRBV5-1 and TRBJ2-1; unclear D gene. Deletions cut 4 bases from V and 6 bases from J, with 14 bases between. CDR1 SGHRS and CDR2 YFSETQ come from the germline V gene. The CDR3 is made up of 14 amino acids. This chain's CDR3 is CASSHAAWFNEQFF. CDR3 in DNA: TGCGCCAGCAGCCACGCGGCGTGGTTCAATGAGCAGTTCTTC.

This clone was seen more than once but under ten times. Other DNA sequences in the sample encode the same CDR3. The V and J genes are TRBV30 and TRBJ1-5; tentative D call: TRBD1 (6 bases). Trimming took 0 bases from V and 4 from J, leaving 7 bases between them. The CDR3 covers 13 residues. Germline CDR1 and CDR2: GTSNPN and SVGIG (reference sequence). CDR3 bases: TGTGCCTGGAGTGTACAGGGTAATCAGCCCCAGCATTTT. Translation gives CAWSVQGNQPQHF.

V gene TRBV28 combines with J gene TRBJ1-6; possibly TRBD1 for D (5 bases). Between the trimmed V and J ends, which lost 3 bases and 7 bases, there was a span of 10 bases. The CDR3 length is 14 residues. Germline CDR1 reads MDHEN; CDR2 reads SYDVKM. CDR3 in DNA: TGTGCCAGCAGTTTCAGGGCAACAAATTCACCCCTCCACTTT. It translates to CASSFRATNSPLHF. The full variable domain, its missing parts supplied by reference TRBV28 and TRBJ1-6, is DVKVTQSSRYLVKRTGEKVFLECVQDMDHENMFWYRQDPGLGLRLIYFSYDVKMKEKGDIPEGYSVSREKKERFSLILESASTNQTSMYLCASSFRATNSPLHFGNGTRLTVT.

The chain has TRBV3-1 (or the pseudogene TRBV3-2) and TRBJ2-1, with D possibly TRBD2 on 7 matching bases. The CDR3 has 13 residues. Trimming stripped 11 bases from V and 4 bases from J, with 15 bases between. The germline CDR1 and CDR2 sequences are LGHDT and YNNKEL (reference sequence). CDR3 nucleotides: TGTGCCCGCGGGGGCTTACCATACAATGAGCAGTTCTTC. Translation gives CARGGLPYNEQFF.

The chain's CDR3 is CASSVSRTASGNTIYF. The CDR3 nucleotides read TGTGCCAGCAGCGTAAGCAGGACAGCCTCTGGAAACACCATATATTTT. This chain uses TRBV9 with TRBJ1-3, with D perhaps matching TRBD1 (6 bases). The germline V gene encodes CDR1 SGDLS and CDR2 YYNGEE. Trimming pared 1 base from V and 0 bases from J, leaving 11 bases between. This CDR3 comprises 16 residues. The whole variable domain, remainder taken from reference TRBV9 and TRBJ1-3, is DSGVTQTPKHLITATGQRVTLRCSPRSGDLSVYWYQQSLDQGLQFLIQYYNGEERAKGNILERFSAQQFPDLHSELNLSSLELGDSALYFCASSVSRTASGNTIYFGEGSWLTVV.